This paragraph covers one T cell receptor (beta chain) sequence. What it recognizes is unknown. The data derive from a study of monozygotic twins with inflammatory bowel disease. Looked up from germline, CDR1 is DFQATT and CDR2 is SNEGSKA (reference sequence). The CDR3 extends over 13 amino acids. Study-wide findings and caveats: The inverse Simpson measure of TCRbeta diversity was lower in IBD patients than in healthy co-twins.

The UMIs carried a 6-nucleotide sample barcode, and they were added by template switching. TCRdb re-called the 5' RACE reads and catalogs CDR3 proteins one per entry, DNA excluded. The sample table includes about 330,000 distinct CDR3 sequences. The TCR originated in a human donor with ulcerative colitis or Crohn's disease, or a healthy co-twin of an affected twin (not recorded which). Sequencing input: blood. The chain employs TRBV20-1 and TRBJ2-7. This chain's CDR3 is CSARAGNTYEQYF.